A selection of T cell receptor beta chains follows, all from one sample in a study of brain T cells in children with intractable seizures. Produced via immunoSEQ multiplex PCR; TCRdb's table is partial and in-frame only. This sample has about 320,000 clones, with over 90% found just once. The input for sequencing was peripheral blood, taken approximately 5 months after surgery. These TCRs come from a boy in the first two years of life with tuberous sclerosis and intractable seizures. CDR3s include the opening cysteine and the closing phenylalanine or tryptophan. Each record gives: clone size, V gene, J gene, D gene, CDR3 DNA, CDR3 protein. The D gene is left open where the match is weak. A clone size is listed for some rows: how often the clone was seen (once, few, many), or a class if it is expanded.

once	TRBV4-1	TRBJ1-2	NA	TGCGCCAGCAGCCAAGTGCCAGTTAACTATGGCTACACCTTC	CASSQVPVNYGYTF
NA	TRBV29-1	TRBJ2-7	NA	TGCAGCGTTCTTTCCTCGGGCTACGAGCAGTACTTC	CSVLSSGYEQYF
NA	TRBV30	TRBJ2-7	TRBD2	TGTGCCTGGACCCCAGGACTAGCGGGTACCTACGAGCAGTACTTC	CAWTPGLAGTYEQYF
NA	TRBV4-1	TRBJ2-7	TRBD2	TGCGCCAGCAGCCAAGGGTCTGCGGGGGCCTACGAGCAGTACTTC	CASSQGSAGAYEQYF
NA	TRBV11-3	TRBJ2-3	TRBD2	TGTGCCAGCACCTCCGGACTAGAGGAAAAACCAGATACGCAGTATTTT	CASTSGLEEKPDTQYF
once	TRBV30	TRBJ2-2	TRBD2	TGTGCCGGATCGGGGAGGGACGCCGGGGAGCTGTTTTTT	CAGSGRDAGELFF
NA	TRBV6-5	TRBJ1-2	NA	TGTGCCAGCAGTTACCAAGGAACGGTAGGGGGCTACACCTTC	CASSYQGTVGGYTF
once	TRBV29-1	TRBJ1-2	NA	TGCAGCGTTATCCCGACAGCTAACTATGGCTACACCTTC	CSVIPTANYGYTF
NA	TRBV7-6	TRBJ2-6	NA	TGTGCCAGCAGAGGCCCTGGGGCCAACGTCCTGACTTTC	CASRGPGANVLTF
NA	TRBV5-5	TRBJ2-6	TRBD1	TGTGCCAGCAGCCCGGACAGGGGCCTCTTCTCTGGGGCCAACGTCCTGACTTTC	CASSPDRGLFSGANVLTF
NA	TRBV12-3/TRBV12-4	TRBJ2-7	NA	TGTGCCAGCAGTTTAGCTCCCATATACGAGCAGTACTTC	CASSLAPIYEQYF
NA	TRBV27	TRBJ2-3	TRBD2	TGTGCCAGCAGTTTCGGGACTAGCGGGAGTGTCGATACGCAGTATTTT	CASSFGTSGSVDTQYF
NA	TRBV6-5	TRBJ2-1	NA	TGTGCCAGCGCGGTGACAACCTACAATGAGCAGTTCTTC	CASAVTTYNEQFF
NA	TRBV11-3	TRBJ1-1	NA	TGTGCCAGCAGCTTAGTTAATGGGGAGGTCTGGTATCACACTGAAGCTTTCTTT	CASSLVNGEVWYHTEAFF
NA	TRBV7-8	TRBJ1-5	TRBD1	TGTGCCAGCAGCTCACCAGACAGGGGTGGCCAGCCCCAGCATTTT	CASSSPDRGGQPQHF
NA	TRBV5-1	TRBJ1-1	NA	TGCGCCAGCAGCTGGGTAGGAGAAATGAACACTGAAGCTTTCTTT	CASSWVGEMNTEAFF
NA	TRBV2	TRBJ1-1	NA	TGTGCCAGCATAGGCGGGGTCACTGAAGCTTTCTTT	CASIGGVTEAFF
NA	TRBV12-3/TRBV12-4	TRBJ2-1	NA	TGTGCCAGCAGACTAGTTTATAATGAGCAGTTCTTC	CASRLVYNEQFF
NA	TRBV5-4	TRBJ1-3	NA	TGTGCCAGCAGCCTTACTCCGGCCAGCTCTGGAAACACCATATATTTT	CASSLTPASSGNTIYF
NA	TRBV27	TRBJ2-7	TRBD2	TGTGCCAGCAGTCCGGGGGGCTCCTACGAGCAGTACTTC	CASSPGGSYEQYF
NA	TRBV28	TRBJ1-2	NA	TGTGCCAGCAGTGGGCAGGGTCAGCGAATTGGGGGCTACACCTTC	CASSGQGQRIGGYTF
NA	TRBV7-2	TRBJ1-1	NA	TGTGCCAGCAGCTTTGAGAGGCGGAACACTGAAGCTTTCTTT	CASSFERRNTEAFF
NA	TRBV24-1	TRBJ2-3	NA	TGTGCCACGGGGCGGGATAACACAGATACGCAGTATTTT	CATGRDNTDTQYF
NA	TRBV19	TRBJ1-5	TRBD1	TGTGCCAGTCGGCCCAGGGGGGATAGCAATCAGCCCCAGCATTTT	CASRPRGDSNQPQHF
NA	TRBV4-1	TRBJ2-3	NA	TGCGCCAGCAGCCCTTGGAGAAACAGCGGAGGGGGCACAGATACGCAGTATTTT	CASSPWRNSGGGTDTQYF
once	TRBV24-1	TRBJ1-5	NA	TGTGCCACCAGGGGGGCCAGGACAGACAATAGCAATCAGCCCCAGCATTTT	CATRGARTDNSNQPQHF
NA	TRBV10-3	TRBJ2-2	NA	TGTGCCATCACAGGGGGGGTGAACACCGGGGAGCTGTTTTTT	CAITGGVNTGELFF
NA	TRBV4-2	TRBJ1-6	NA	TGTGCCAGCAGCCAACCGGGAGGAGACAATTCACCCCTCCACTTT	CASSQPGGDNSPLHF
NA	TRBV6-5	TRBJ1-1	NA	TGTGCCAGCAGTCAGGGTGTCACTGAAGCTTTCTTT	CASSQGVTEAFF
NA	TRBV3-1/TRBV3-2	TRBJ1-1	NA	TGTGCCAGCAGCCCGCGGGAGGACACTGAAGCTTTCTTT	CASSPREDTEAFF
NA	TRBV5-4	TRBJ2-2	NA	TGTGCCAGCAGCCCCCCCCGCGGGGAGCTGTTTTTT	CASSPPRGELFF
NA	TRBV29-1	TRBJ2-3	NA	TGCAGCGTTGAAGATCTAACCGGGAGCACAGATACGCAGTATTTT	CSVEDLTGSTDTQYF
NA	TRBV28	TRBJ2-4	TRBD2	TGTGCCAGCAGTTTTTCGCGGGAGGGACCCAAAAACATTCAGTACTTC	CASSFSREGPKNIQYF
NA	TRBV2	TRBJ1-1	NA	TGTGCCAGCATACCTCGGGGTAGGGGAAGCACTGAAGCTTTCTTT	CASIPRGRGSTEAFF
NA	TRBV6-5	TRBJ1-2	NA	TGTGCCAGCAGTCGGGACTATGGCTACACCTTC	CASSRDYGYTF
NA	TRBV25-1	TRBJ2-2	NA	TGTGCCAGCAGTTCCACCGGGGAGCTGTTTTTT	CASSSTGELFF
once	TRBV5-1	TRBJ2-6	TRBD1	TGCGCCAGCAGCTCTGAACGACAGGGTATAGAGGCTGGGGCCAACGTCCTGACTTTC	CASSSERQGIEAGANVLTF
NA	TRBV28	TRBJ2-7	NA	TGTGCCAGCAGTTTAGGGGGGTCCACCTACGAGCAGTACTTC	CASSLGGSTYEQYF
NA	TRBV29-1	TRBJ1-1	NA	TGCAGCGTTGTCCTGAACACTGAAGCTTTCTTT	CSVVLNTEAFF
once	TRBV10-1	TRBJ2-5	NA	TGCGCCAGCAAGGACAGCCAAGAGACCCAGTACTTC	CASKDSQETQYF
once	TRBV18	TRBJ2-7	NA	TGTGCCAGCTCACCAACAGAGTACGAGCAGTACTTC	CASSPTEYEQYF
NA	TRBV13	TRBJ2-5	NA	TGTGCCACCGAACGTAGGGGGACGTACCAAGAGACCCAGTACTTC	CATERRGTYQETQYF
NA	TRBV30	TRBJ1-5	NA	TGTGCCTGGAGTGTTTCAGGTCTTGGTCAGCCCCAGCATTTT	CAWSVSGLGQPQHF
NA	TRBV6-6	TRBJ2-7	NA	TGTGCCAGCAGTTCGGACCAGGGCGGCGAGCAGTACTTC	CASSSDQGGEQYF
once	TRBV3-1/TRBV3-2	TRBJ2-1	TRBD2	TGTGCCAGCAGCCCTCAACTACTAGCGGGGGGGGGACATGAGCAGTTCTTC	CASSPQLLAGGGHEQFF